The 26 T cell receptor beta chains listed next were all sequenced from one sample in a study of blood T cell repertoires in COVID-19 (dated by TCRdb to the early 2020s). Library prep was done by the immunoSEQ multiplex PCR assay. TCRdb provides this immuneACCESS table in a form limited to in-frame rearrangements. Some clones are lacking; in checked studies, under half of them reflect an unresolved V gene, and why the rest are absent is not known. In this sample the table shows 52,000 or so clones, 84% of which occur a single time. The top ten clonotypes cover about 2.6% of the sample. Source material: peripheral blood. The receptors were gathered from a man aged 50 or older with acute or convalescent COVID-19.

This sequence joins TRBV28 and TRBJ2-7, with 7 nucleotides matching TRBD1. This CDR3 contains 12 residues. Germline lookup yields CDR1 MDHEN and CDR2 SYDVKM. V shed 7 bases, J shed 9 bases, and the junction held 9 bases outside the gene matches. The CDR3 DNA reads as TGTGCCAGCAACTTTCAGGGGGTGAGGCAGTACTTC. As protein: CASNFQGVRQYF.

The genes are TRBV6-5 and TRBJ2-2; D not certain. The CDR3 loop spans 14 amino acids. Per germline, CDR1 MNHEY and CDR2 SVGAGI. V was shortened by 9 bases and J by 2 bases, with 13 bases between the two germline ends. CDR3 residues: CASKPSRNTGELFF. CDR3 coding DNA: TGTGCCAGTAAGCCTTCGCGTAACACCGGGGAGCTGTTTTTT.

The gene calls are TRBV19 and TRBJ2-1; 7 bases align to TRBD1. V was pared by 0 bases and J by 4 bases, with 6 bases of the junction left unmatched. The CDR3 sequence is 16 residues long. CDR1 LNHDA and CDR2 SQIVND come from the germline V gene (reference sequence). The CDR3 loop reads CASSIEGGQTYNEQFF. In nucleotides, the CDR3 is TGTGCCAGTAGTATAGAAGGGGGACAGACATACAATGAGCAGTTCTTC. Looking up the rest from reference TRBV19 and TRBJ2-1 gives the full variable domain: DGGITQSPKYLFRKEGQNVTLSCEQNLNHDAMYWYRQDPGQGLRLIYYSQIVNDFQKGDIAEGYSVSREKKESFPLTVTSAQKNPTAFYLCASSIEGGQTYNEQFFGPGTRLTVL.

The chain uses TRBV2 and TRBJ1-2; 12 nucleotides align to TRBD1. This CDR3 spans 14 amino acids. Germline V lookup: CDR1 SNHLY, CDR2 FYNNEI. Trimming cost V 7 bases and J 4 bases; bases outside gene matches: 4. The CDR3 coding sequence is TGTGCCAGCACACCGGGACAGGGGGCCTATGGCTACACCTTC. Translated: CASTPGQGAYGYTF.

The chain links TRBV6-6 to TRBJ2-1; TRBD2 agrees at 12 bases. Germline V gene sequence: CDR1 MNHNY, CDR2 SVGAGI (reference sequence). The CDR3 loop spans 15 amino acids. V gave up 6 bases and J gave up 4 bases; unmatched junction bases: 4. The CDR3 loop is CASRKTSGSYNEQFF. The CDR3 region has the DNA TGTGCCAGCAGAAAGACTAGCGGGAGTTACAATGAGCAGTTCTTC.

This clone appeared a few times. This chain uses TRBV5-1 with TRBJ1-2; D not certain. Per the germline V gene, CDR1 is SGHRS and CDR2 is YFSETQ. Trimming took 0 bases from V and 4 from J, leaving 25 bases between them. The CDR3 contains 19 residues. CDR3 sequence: CASSLAALGEAGDSYGYTF. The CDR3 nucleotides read TGCGCCAGCAGCTTGGCGGCCTTAGGTGAAGCCGGAGATAGCTATGGCTACACCTTC.

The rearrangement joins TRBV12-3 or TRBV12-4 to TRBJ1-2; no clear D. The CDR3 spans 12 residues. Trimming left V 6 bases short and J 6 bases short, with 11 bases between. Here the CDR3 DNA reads TGTGCCAGCAGGCGGGGAGCCGATGGCTACACCTTC. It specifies CASRRGADGYTF.

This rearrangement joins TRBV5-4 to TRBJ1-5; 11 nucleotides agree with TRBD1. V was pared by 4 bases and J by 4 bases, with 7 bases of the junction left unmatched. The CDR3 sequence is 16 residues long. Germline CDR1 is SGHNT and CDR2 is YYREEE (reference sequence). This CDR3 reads CASSQGTGGRNQPQHF. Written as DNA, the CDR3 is TGTGCCAGCAGCCAAGGGACAGGGGGAAGGAATCAGCCCCAGCATTTT. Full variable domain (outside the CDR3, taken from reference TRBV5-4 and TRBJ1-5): ETGVTQSPTHLIKTRGQQVTLRCSSQSGHNTVSWYQQALGQGPQFIFQYYREEENGRGNFPPRFSGLQFPNYSSELNVNALELDDSALYLCASSQGTGGRNQPQHFGDGTRLSIL.

The CDR3 nucleotides are TGCAGCGTTGAAGGGGGAGAGGGCGAGCAGTACTTC. This encodes CSVEGGEGEQYF. The rearrangement joins TRBV29-1 to TRBJ2-7; D is perhaps TRBD2 (5 bases). Germline V gene data show CDR1 as SQVTM and CDR2 as ANQGSEA. The CDR3 sequence is 12 residues long. Trimming left V 1 base short and J 6 bases short, with 10 bases between.

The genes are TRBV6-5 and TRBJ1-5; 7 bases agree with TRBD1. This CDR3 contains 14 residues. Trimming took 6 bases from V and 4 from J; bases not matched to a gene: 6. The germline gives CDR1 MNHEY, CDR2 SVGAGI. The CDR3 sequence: CASSRGQPNQPQHF. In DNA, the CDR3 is TGTGCCAGCAGCCGGGGACAGCCTAATCAGCCCCAGCATTTT.

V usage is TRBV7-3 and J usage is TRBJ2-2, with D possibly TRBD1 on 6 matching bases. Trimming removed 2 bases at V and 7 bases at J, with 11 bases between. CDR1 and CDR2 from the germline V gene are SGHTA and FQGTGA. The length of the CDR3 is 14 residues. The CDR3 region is CASSLRGGHGELFF. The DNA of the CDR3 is TGTGCCAGCAGCTTACGTGGGGGCCACGGGGAGCTGTTTTTT.

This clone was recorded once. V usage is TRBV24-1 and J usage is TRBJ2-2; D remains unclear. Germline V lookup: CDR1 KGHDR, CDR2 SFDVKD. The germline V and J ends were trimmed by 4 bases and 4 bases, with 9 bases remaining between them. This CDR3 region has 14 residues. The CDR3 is CATSDRRGTGELFF. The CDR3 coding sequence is TGTGCCACCAGTGACCGTAGAGGCACCGGGGAGCTGTTTTTT.

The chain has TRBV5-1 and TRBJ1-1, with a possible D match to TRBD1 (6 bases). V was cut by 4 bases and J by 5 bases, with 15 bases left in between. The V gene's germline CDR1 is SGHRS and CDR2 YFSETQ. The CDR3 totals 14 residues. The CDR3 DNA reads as TGCGCCAGCAGCCTGGGGGACACGAGGACTGAAGCTTTCTTT. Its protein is CASSLGDTRTEAFF.

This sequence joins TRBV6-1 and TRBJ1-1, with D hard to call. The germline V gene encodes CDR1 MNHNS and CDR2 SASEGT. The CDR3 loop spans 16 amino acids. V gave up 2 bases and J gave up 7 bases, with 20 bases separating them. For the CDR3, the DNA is TGTGCCAGCAGTGAACTTGTTGGCAGATATCCAGGTGAAGCTTTCTTT. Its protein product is CASSELVGRYPGEAFF.

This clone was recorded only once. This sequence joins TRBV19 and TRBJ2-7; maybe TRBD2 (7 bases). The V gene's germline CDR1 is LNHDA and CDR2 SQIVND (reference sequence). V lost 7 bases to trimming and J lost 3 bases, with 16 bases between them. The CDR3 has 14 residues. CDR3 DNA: TGTGCCAGTACTCAAGGGGGGGGAGTCTACGAGCAGTACTTC. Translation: CASTQGGGVYEQYF.

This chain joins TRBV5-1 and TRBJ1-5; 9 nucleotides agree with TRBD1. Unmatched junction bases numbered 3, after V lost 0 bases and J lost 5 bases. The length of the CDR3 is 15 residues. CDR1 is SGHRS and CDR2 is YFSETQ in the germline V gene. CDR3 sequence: CASSLGDRVDQPQHF. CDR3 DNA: TGCGCCAGCAGCTTGGGGGACAGGGTGGATCAGCCCCAGCATTTT.

CDR3 in amino acids: CAISGSGGQGGYGYTF. DNA for the CDR3: TGTGCCATCAGTGGATCGGGTGGACAGGGAGGCTATGGCTACACCTTC. The genes are TRBV10-3 and TRBJ1-2, with 8 bases aligning to TRBD1. Trimming at V came to 4 bases and at J to 4 bases, leaving 11 bases not matched to a gene. This CDR3 is 16 amino acids long. Looked up from germline, CDR1 is ENHRY and CDR2 is SYGVKD.

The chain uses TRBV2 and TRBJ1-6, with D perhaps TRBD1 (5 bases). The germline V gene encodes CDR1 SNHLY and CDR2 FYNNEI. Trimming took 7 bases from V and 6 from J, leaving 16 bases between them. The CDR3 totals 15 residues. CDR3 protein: CASTSRGVSNSPLHF. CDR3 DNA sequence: TGTGCCAGCACCTCCCGGGGGGTATCTAATTCACCCCTCCACTTT. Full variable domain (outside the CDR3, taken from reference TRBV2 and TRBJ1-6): EPEVTQTPSHQVTQMGQEVILRCVPISNHLYFYWYRQILGQKVEFLVSFYNNEISEKSEIFDDQFSVERPDGSNFTLKIRSTKLEDSAMYFCASTSRGVSNSPLHFGNGTRLTVT.

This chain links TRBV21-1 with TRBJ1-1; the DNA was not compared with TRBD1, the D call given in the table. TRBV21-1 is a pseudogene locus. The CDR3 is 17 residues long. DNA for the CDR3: TGTGCCAGCAGCAAAAACAGACAGCGTTCCATGAACACTGAAGCTTTCTTT. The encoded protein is CASSKNRQRSMNTEAFF.

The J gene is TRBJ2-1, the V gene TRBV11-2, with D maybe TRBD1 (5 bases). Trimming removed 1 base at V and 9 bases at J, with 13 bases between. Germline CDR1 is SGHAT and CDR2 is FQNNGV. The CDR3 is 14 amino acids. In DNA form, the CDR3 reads TGTGCCAGCAGCTTAGGAGGTAGGGGTGGTGAGCAGTTCTTC. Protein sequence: CASSLGGRGGEQFF.

The CDR3 region is CASSLNLRREGLYEQFF. In DNA form, the CDR3 reads TGCGCCAGCAGCTTAAATCTGAGGAGGGAGGGTCTGTATGAGCAGTTCTTC. The V and J genes are TRBV5-1 and TRBJ2-1; 7 bases fit TRBD2. The ends lost 2 bases at V and 8 bases at J; junction bases unmatched: 16. Germline CDR1 reads SGHRS; CDR2 reads YFSETQ. The CDR3 sequence is 17 residues long.

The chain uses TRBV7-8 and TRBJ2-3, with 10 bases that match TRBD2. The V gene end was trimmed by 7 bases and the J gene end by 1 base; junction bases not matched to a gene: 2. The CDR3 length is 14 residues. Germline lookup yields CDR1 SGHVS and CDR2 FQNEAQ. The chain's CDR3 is CASNLAGGTDTQYF. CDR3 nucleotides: TGTGCCAGCAATCTAGCGGGGGGCACAGATACGCAGTATTTT.

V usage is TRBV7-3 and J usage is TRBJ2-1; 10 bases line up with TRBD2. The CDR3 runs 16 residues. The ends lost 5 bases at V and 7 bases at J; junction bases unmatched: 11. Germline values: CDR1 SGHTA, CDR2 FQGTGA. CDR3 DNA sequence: TGTGCCAGCAGCCTCCATAGCGGGGGGAGTCAAAATGAGCAGTTCTTC. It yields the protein CASSLHSGGSQNEQFF. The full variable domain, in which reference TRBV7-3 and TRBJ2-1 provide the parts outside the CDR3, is GAGVSQTPSNKVTEKGKYVELRCDPISGHTALYWYRQSLGQGPEFLIYFQGTGAADDSGLPNDRFFAVRPEGSVSTLKIQRTERGDSAVYLCASSLHSGGSQNEQFFGPGTRLTVL.

CDR3 in amino acids: CASSRQGGTGELFF. CDR3 nucleotides: TGTGCCAGCAGCCGACAGGGGGGAACCGGGGAGCTGTTTTTT. This chain links TRBV2 with TRBJ2-2; 9 positions match TRBD1. Trimming took 6 bases from V and 5 from J; bases not matched to a gene: 4. The germline CDR1 and CDR2 sequences are SNHLY and FYNNEI. The CDR3 sequence is 14 residues long.

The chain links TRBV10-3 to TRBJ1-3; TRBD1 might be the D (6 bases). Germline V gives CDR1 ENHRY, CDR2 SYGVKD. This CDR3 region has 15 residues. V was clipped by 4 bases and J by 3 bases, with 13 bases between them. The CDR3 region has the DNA TGTGCCATCAGTGGAAAGGACAGCATTGGAAACACCATATATTTT. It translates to CAISGKDSIGNTIYF.

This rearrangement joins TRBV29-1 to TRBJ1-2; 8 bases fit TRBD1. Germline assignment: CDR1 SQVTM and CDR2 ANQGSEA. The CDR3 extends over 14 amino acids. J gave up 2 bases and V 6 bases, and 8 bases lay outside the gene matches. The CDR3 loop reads CSVESRTGNYGYTF. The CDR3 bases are TGCAGCGTCGAATCTAGGACAGGGAACTATGGCTACACCTTC.